The present entry profiles one T cell receptor beta chain with its context. As yet, its antigen is unknown. Using immunoSEQ multiplex PCR, the repertoire was profiled, and TCRdb retains in-frame clones only, with some absent. This table has more than 70,000 clones, roughly 85% appearing once. The record originates from a study of T cell responses to AZD1222 COVID-19 vaccine. Study outcomes and limitations: A mostly white British donor set with more females was recruited, and clonal diversity was possibly underestimated. Variant regions that are unmutated are reportedly the target of nearly half of spike-specific TCRs.

The receptor's source is an adult who received the AZD1222 COVID-19 vaccine. The source material was peripheral blood, sampled 28 days after the second AZD1222 dose.

CDR3 loop: CATGGGGEKLFF. The CDR3 DNA sequence: TGTGCCACAGGGGGTGGCGGGGAAAAACTGTTTTTT. The gene calls are TRBV28 and TRBJ1-4, with 7 nucleotides matching TRBD1. This CDR3 contains 12 residues. CDR1 and CDR2 (germline): MDHEN, SYDVKM. The ends lost 10 bases at V and 8 bases at J; junction bases unmatched: 7. Full variable domain (missing parts from reference TRBV28 and TRBJ1-4): DVKVTQSSRYLVKRTGEKVFLECVQDMDHENMFWYRQDPGLGLRLIYFSYDVKMKEKGDIPEGYSVSREKKERFSLILESASTNQTSMYLCATGGGGEKLFFGSGTQLSVL.